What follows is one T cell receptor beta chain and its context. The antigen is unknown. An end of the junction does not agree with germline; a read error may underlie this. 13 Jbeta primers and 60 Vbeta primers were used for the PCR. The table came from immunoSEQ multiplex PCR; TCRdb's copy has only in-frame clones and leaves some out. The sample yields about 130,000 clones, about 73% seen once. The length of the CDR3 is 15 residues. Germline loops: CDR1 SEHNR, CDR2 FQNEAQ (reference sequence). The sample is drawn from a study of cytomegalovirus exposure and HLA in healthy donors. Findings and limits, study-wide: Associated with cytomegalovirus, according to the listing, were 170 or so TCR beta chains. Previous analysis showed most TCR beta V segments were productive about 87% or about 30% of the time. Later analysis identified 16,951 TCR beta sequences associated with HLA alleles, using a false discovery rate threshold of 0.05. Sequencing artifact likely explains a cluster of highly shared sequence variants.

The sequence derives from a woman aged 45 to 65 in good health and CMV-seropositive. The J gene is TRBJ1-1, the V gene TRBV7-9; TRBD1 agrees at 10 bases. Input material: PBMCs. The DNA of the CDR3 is TGTGCCAGCGGCTTGGTTCGGGGACAGGGGATTGAAGCTTTCTTT. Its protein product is CASGLVRGQGIEAFF.